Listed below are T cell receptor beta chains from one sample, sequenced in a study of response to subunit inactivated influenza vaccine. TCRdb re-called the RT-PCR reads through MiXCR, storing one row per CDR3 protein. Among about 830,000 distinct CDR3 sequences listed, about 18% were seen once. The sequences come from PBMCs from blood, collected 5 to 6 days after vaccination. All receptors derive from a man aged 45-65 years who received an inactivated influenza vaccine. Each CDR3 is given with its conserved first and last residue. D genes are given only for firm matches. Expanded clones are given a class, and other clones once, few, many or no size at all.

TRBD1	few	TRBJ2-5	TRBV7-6	TGTGCCAGCAGCGACAGGGGCCTAGGGACCCAGTACTTC	CASSDRGLGTQYF
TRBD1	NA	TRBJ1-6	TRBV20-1	TGCAGTGCTAGACCCTCGACAGGGACTAATTCACCCCTCCACTTT	CSARPSTGTNSPLHF
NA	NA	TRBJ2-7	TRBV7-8	TGTGCCAGCAGCTTAGCCCGGGATCCCTCCTACGAGCAGTACTTC	CASSLARDPSYEQYF
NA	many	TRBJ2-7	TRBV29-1	TGCAGCGTTGTCCGTGGCGAGCAGTACTTC	CSVVRGEQYF
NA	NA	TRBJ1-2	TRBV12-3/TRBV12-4	TGTGCCAGCAGTTTAACAGGGCGAGGCTACACCTTC	CASSLTGRGYTF
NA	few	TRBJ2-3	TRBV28	TGTGCCAGCAGTATTCGGACTGTTTCTAGCACAGATACGCAGTATTTT	CASSIRTVSSTDTQYF
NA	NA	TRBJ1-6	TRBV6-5	TGTGCCAGCAGTCACTTGCCTTTTGGGGGTAATTCACCCCTCCACTTT	CASSHLPFGGNSPLHF
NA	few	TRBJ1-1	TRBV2	TGTGCCAGCAGTGTTAAGAAAGCTTTCTTT	CASSVKKAFF
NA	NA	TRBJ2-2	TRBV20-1	TGCAGTGCTAGGGGGGGTAGGAGCGGCGCCGGGGAGCTGGTTTTT	CSARGGRSGAGELVF
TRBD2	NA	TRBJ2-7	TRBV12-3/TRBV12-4	TGTGCCAGCAGTCCCAGCGGGGTGGCCCCGACCTACGAGCAGTACTTC	CASSPSGVAPTYEQYF
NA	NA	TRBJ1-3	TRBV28	TGTGCCAGCAGTCTCGGACCGACCGGAAACACCATATATTTT	CASSLGPTGNTIYF
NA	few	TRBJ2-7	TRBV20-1	TGCAGTGCTAGCCCAGACGGAGCCACCTACGAGCAGTACTTC	CSASPDGATYEQYF
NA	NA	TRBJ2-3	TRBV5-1	TGCGCCAGCGGGAGGACAGGTGGGGACACAGATACGCAGTATTTT	CASGRTGGDTDTQYF
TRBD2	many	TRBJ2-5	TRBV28	TGTGCCAGCAGTATACATAGCGGGGGGCAAGAGACCCAGTACTTC	CASSIHSGGQETQYF
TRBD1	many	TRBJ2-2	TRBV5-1	TGCGCCAGCAGCCCCAGACAGGGAAACACCGGGGAGCTGTTTTTT	CASSPRQGNTGELFF
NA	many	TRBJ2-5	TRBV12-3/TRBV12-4	TGTGCCAGCAGTCCCGGACTTAAACAAGAGACCCAGTACTTC	CASSPGLKQETQYF
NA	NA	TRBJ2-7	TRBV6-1	TGTGCCAGCAATACCCGGGACCGCTATGATGAGCAGTACTTC	CASNTRDRYDEQYF
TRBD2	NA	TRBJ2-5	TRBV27	TGTGCCAGCCGGACTAGCGGAGAGACCCAGTACTTC	CASRTSGETQYF
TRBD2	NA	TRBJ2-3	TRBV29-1	TGCAGCGGACTAGCGGGAGGGCCAGATACGCAGTATTTT	CSGLAGGPDTQYF
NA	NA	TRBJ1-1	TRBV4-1	TGCGCCAGCAGCCAAGAGGGTCGAAACACTGAAGCTTTCTTT	CASSQEGRNTEAFF
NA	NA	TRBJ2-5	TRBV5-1	TGCGCCAGCAGACCCACAGGGAGCGAAGAGACCCAGTACTTC	CASRPTGSEETQYF
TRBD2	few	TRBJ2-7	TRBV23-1	TGCGCCAGCAGTCAGCTCGGACTAGCTGACTCCTACGAGCAGTACTTC	CASSQLGLADSYEQYF
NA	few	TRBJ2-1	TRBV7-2	TGTGCCAGCAGCTTACGGGACTTTTACAATGAGCAGTTCTTC	CASSLRDFYNEQFF
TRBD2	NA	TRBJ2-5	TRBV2	TGTGCCAGCACCTCGGGGGCTAGCGGGGGAAGCTACTACTTC	CASTSGASGGSYYF
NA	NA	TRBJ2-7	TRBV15	TGTGCCACCAGCAGTCTCAGCACTACAACCTCCTACGAGCAGTACTTC	CATSSLSTTTSYEQYF
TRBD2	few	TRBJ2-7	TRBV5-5	TGTGCCAGCGATAGCGGGGATCGGTACGAGCAGTACTTC	CASDSGDRYEQYF
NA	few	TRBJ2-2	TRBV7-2	TGTGCCAGCAGCTCACGGGCCGGCACCGGGGAGCTGTTTTTT	CASSSRAGTGELFF
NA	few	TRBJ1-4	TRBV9	TGTGCCAGCAGCAACCATGCGGAGGAAAAACTGTTTTTT	CASSNHAEEKLFF
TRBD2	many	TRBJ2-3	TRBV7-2	TGTGCCAGCAGCGGAACTAGCGGGGGGGCGACAGATACGCAGTATTTT	CASSGTSGGATDTQYF
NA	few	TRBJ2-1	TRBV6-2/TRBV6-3	TGTGCCAGCAGTTACAGGCGGGTCGGCCGAACCTACAATGAGCAGTTCTTC	CASSYRRVGRTYNEQFF
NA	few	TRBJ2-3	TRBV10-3	TGTGCCATCAGTGAACAGATCACAGATACGCAGTATTTT	CAISEQITDTQYF
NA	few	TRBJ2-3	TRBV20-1	TGCAGTGCTAGAGAGAGGGGAGGGGGCTATACTGATACGCAGTATTTT	CSARERGGGYTDTQYF
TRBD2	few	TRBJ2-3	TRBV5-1	TGCGCCAGCAGAAGACTAGCGGGAGGGAGCACAGATACGCAGTATTTT	CASRRLAGGSTDTQYF
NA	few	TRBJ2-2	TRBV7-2	TGTGCCAGCAGCTTAGCCCCCGGGAGTAGAAGACTAGGGGAGCTGTTTTTT	CASSLAPGSRRLGELFF
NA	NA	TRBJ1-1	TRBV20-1	TGCAGTGCTAGAGACGGGGTAATGACTGAAGCTTTCTTT	CSARDGVMTEAFF
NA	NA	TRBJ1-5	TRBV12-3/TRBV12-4	TGTGCCAGCAGTATCGGGGCCCAGCAGCCCCAGCATTTT	CASSIGAQQPQHF
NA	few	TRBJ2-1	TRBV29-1	TGCAGCGTTGCAGGGCATGCCAAGAACAATGAGCAGTTCTTC	CSVAGHAKNNEQFF
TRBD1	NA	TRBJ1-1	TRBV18	TGTGCCAGCTCACAGGGGGCGCGCGGCACTGAAGCTTTCTTT	CASSQGARGTEAFF
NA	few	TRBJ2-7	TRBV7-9	TGTGCCAGCAGCTCCCAGGGATCACCCTTGTACTTC	CASSSQGSPLYF
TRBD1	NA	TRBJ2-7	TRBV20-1	TGCAGTGCCCTGACTCAGGGGGCAGGGAGAGGGGTCTACGAGCAGTACTTC	CSALTQGAGRGVYEQYF
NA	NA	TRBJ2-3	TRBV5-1	TGCGCCAGCAGCACACCGGGACTTAGCACAGATACGCAGTATTTT	CASSTPGLSTDTQYF
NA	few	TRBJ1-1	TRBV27	TGTGCCAGCCAGGATCTGGGGACTGAAGCTTTCTTT	CASQDLGTEAFF
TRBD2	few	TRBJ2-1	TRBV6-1	TGTGCCAGCAGCCGACCTGACCAGCGGGGTCAGAATGAGCAGTTCTTC	CASSRPDQRGQNEQFF
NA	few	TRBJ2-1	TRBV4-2	TGTGCCAGCAGCCAAGATGGCAGGAATGAGCAGTTCTTC	CASSQDGRNEQFF
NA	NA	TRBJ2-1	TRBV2	TGTGCCAGCAGTCCCTTTTTGGGGGGTCCCCCGGGCTACAATGAGCAGTTCTTC	CASSPFLGGPPGYNEQFF
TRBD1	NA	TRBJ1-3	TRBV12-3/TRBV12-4	TGTGCCAGCAGCCAACAGGGGCTGGCTGGAAACACCATATATTTT	CASSQQGLAGNTIYF
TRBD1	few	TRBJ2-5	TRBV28	TGTGCCAGCACAGGGTGGGGACAGGGTCTTGAGACCCAGTACTTC	CASTGWGQGLETQYF
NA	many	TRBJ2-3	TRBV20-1	TGCAGTGCGCGCCATGACACAGATACGCAGTATTTT	CSARHDTDTQYF
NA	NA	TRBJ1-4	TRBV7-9	TGTGCCAGCAGCGCTGGACAGCAGAATGAAAAACTGTTTTTT	CASSAGQQNEKLFF
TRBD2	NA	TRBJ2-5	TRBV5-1	TGCGCCAGCAGCTCTGCTACGGGGGGACAAGAGACCCAGTACTTC	CASSSATGGQETQYF
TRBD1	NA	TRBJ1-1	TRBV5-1	TGCGCCAGCAGTCAGGGGGCTTTGGGGCCGGAGGGGACTGAAGCTTTCTTT	CASSQGALGPEGTEAFF